This T cell receptor (beta chain) was captured in a study of CD8+ T cells in alopecia areata. The CDR3 is 15 residues long. Trimming shortened V by 7 bases and J by 8 bases, and 21 bases separated the two germline ends. Germline V gives CDR1 MDHEN, CDR2 SYDVKM. Sequencing relied on a cDNA template that was reverse transcribed from extracted RNA. Only in-frame clones appear in the TCRdb table, and some are missing; sequencing was by immunoSEQ multiplex PCR. Of 98,000 or so clones in the sample, under 60% were seen once. The count of this clone is one. The chain is built from TRBV28 and TRBJ2-1; no clear D. The sample consisted of NKG2D-low CD8+ T cells sorted from blood. This TCR derives from a human donor with alopecia areata. This chain's CDR3 is CASTLGGHKGDEQFF. CDR3 nucleotides: TGTGCCAGCACCTTGGGTGGGCACAAAGGCGATGAGCAGTTCTTC.